This T cell receptor (beta chain) comes out of a study of T-cell memory formation after mild COVID-19. The overall study: Most TCR clusters belonged to a single donor.

One entry per CDR3 protein, called by TCRdb with MiXCR from the 5' RACE reads. The data contain fewer than 700,000 distinct CDR3 sequences, roughly 20% of them singletons. Germline lookup yields CDR1 LNHDA and CDR2 SQIVND (reference sequence). The V gene lost 3 bases and the J gene lost 4 bases, with 13 bases spanning the gap. The CDR3 runs 14 residues. This rearrangement joins TRBV19 to TRBJ2-7; D is tentatively TRBD1 or TRBD2 (5 bases each). This TCR was recovered from an adult woman who had mild COVID-19 (a few samples of this study predate the infection). Cell type and time point are not known. The material sequenced was PBMCs or a T cell subset sorted from them (not recorded which). CDR3 DNA sequence: TGTGCCAGTAGTATTGGGCAGGGAGAATACGAGCAGTACTTC. It specifies CASSIGQGEYEQYF.